This TCR beta chain derives from a study of blood T cell repertoires in COVID-19. About the research overall: Collection of acute and convalescent COVID-19 samples took place in the United States, Italy and Spain. T cells, B-cell-depleted T cells, or PBMCs provided the cDNA or gDNA that served as material.

V was cut by 2 bases and J by 4 bases, with 11 bases left in between. Per germline, CDR1 LGHDT and CDR2 YNNKEL (reference sequence). The CDR3 is 14 amino acids. Original analysis: How many nucleated cells were present was estimated from reference gene primer amplification. Method: immunoSEQ multiplex PCR; TCRdb's copy keeps in-frame clones and lacks some. Clonal size and the V and J genes are those of that table, whereas D and trimming came from the DNA. The table shows roughly 67,000 clones, with more than 75% occurring only once. The chain uses TRBV3-1 (or the pseudogene TRBV3-2) and TRBJ1-2; tentative D call: TRBD1 (5 bases). The clonotype was recovered from a woman aged 55-69 years with acute or convalescent COVID-19. The source material was peripheral blood. The CDR3 bases are TGTGCCAGCAGCCAACGGGGGAAGCTCTATGGCTACACCTTC. Translated: CASSQRGKLYGYTF.